This T cell receptor beta chain was sequenced for a study of regulatory T cells in long-lasting Graves disease. Time point denoted: newly diagnosed GD, antithyroid drugs for less than 3 months. RNA isolated from PBMCs was used to make the TCR library. TCR beta libraries were built with iRepertoire HTBI primers and Arm-PCR of CDR3 regions. MiXCR, run by TCRdb on the multiplex PCR reads, gives a single entry per CDR3 protein. The repertoire includes a few hundred thousand distinct CDR3 sequences, approximately 16% of them detected once, and roughly 29% sits in the top ten. Per the germline V gene, CDR1 is SQVTM and CDR2 is ANQGSEA. Trimming took 0 bases from V and 2 from J, leaving 4 bases between them. The CDR3 extends over 13 amino acids. The same data also went into a second study, on T cells in Graves' hyperthyroidism and ophthalmopathy. That study adds: A first-round RT-PCR of the TCR CDR3 used the HTBI primer set.

V is TRBV29-1 and J is TRBJ2-2; D gene unclear. The source is a man aged 35-49 years with Graves disease. The sample was peripheral blood mononuclear cells (PBMCs), taken at new diagnosis, from a patient treated with antithyroid drugs. CDR3 in DNA: TGCAGCGTTGAAGAGACAAACACCGGGGAGCTGTTTTTT. The encoded protein is CSVEETNTGELFF.